This is a list of T cell receptor beta chains from one sample in a study of T-cell memory formation after mild COVID-19. TCRdb ran MiXCR on the 5' RACE reads and lists one entry per CDR3 protein. The sample includes some 100,000 distinct CDR3 sequences, approximately 12% of them seen just once. Material: PBMCs or a T cell subset sorted from them (not recorded which). The origin of the receptors is a man aged 18 to 30 who had mild COVID-19 (a few samples of this study predate the infection). Cell type and time point are not known. The CDR3 runs from the conserved cysteine through the conserved F or W. A D gene is named only where the DNA matches it firmly. The size field is filled for only some rows; it gives once, few, many or a size class.

D: NA; V: TRBV7-3; size: NA; length: 17; J: TRBJ2-2; DNA: TGTGCCAGCAGCTCACCCTCCGGGGCGCCGAACACCGGGGAGCTGTTTTTT; CDR3: CASSSPSGAPNTGELFF
D: NA; V: TRBV7-9; size: few; length: 11; J: TRBJ1-1; DNA: TGTGCCAGCAGCGGGAACACTGAAGCTTTCTTT; CDR3: CASSGNTEAFF
D: NA; V: TRBV7-8; size: NA; length: 15; J: TRBJ2-1; DNA: TGTGCCAGCAGCGCCCTCGGGGGGCGATACAATGAGCAGTTCTTC; CDR3: CASSALGGRYNEQFF
D: TRBD2; V: TRBV7-9; size: NA; length: 14; J: TRBJ2-7; DNA: TGTGCCAGCAGCAAGTTAGCGGGAGACTACGAGCAGTACTTC; CDR3: CASSKLAGDYEQYF
D: NA; V: TRBV5-5; size: NA; length: 15; J: TRBJ2-7; DNA: TGTGCCAGCAGCGCGATAACGACAGGGCGGGGCGAGCAGTACTTC; CDR3: CASSAITTGRGEQYF
D: NA; V: TRBV5-1; size: NA; length: 15; J: TRBJ2-5; DNA: TGCGCCAGCAGCTTTACAGATGGACTACAAGAGACCCAGTACTTC; CDR3: CASSFTDGLQETQYF
D: TRBD1; V: TRBV24-1; size: many; length: 19; J: TRBJ2-7; DNA: TGTGCCACTCGCGAAACCGGGACAGGGGGCGCTGAGGCCGGTTACGAGCAGTACTTC; CDR3: CATRETGTGGAEAGYEQYF
D: TRBD2; V: TRBV5-1; size: few; length: 17; J: TRBJ2-2; DNA: TGCGCCAGCAGCTTGGGAAGCGGGGGGCCGTACACCGGGGAGCTGTTTTTT; CDR3: CASSLGSGGPYTGELFF
D: NA; V: TRBV15; size: NA; length: 18; J: TRBJ2-7; DNA: TGTGCCACCAGCAGAGAAAGTGCAGCCGGGCTAAAGGTCTACGAGCAGTACTTC; CDR3: CATSRESAAGLKVYEQYF
D: TRBD1; V: TRBV24-1; size: once; length: 14; J: TRBJ2-2; DNA: TGTGCCACCAGTGAACAGGGGTGGACCGGGGAGCTGTTTTTT; CDR3: CATSEQGWTGELFF
D: NA; V: TRBV21-1; size: few; length: 15; J: TRBJ2-2; DNA: TGTGCCAGCACCCTAGGAGCGGGGGGGACCGGGGAGCTGTTTTTT; CDR3: CASTLGAGGTGELFF
D: TRBD2; V: TRBV6-5; size: few; length: 16; J: TRBJ2-7; DNA: TGTGCCAGCAGTTACTCGATGCGGGGGGACGGCTACGAGCAGTACTTC; CDR3: CASSYSMRGDGYEQYF
D: NA; V: TRBV14; size: NA; length: 17; J: TRBJ2-1; DNA: TGTGCCAGCAGCCAACCCCGACAGTTGAGCTCCTACAATGAGCAGTTCTTC; CDR3: CASSQPRQLSSYNEQFF
D: NA; V: TRBV7-3; size: few; length: 14; J: TRBJ1-1; DNA: TGTGCCAGCAACAATTCACCAGGGGAGACTGAAGCTTTCTTT; CDR3: CASNNSPGETEAFF
D: NA; V: TRBV12-3/TRBV12-4; size: NA; length: 15; J: TRBJ2-2; DNA: TGTGCCAGCAGTGCCCCCAGTCCGGGCACCGGGGAGCTGTTTTTT; CDR3: CASSAPSPGTGELFF
D: NA; V: TRBV4-1; size: few; length: 13; J: TRBJ2-5; DNA: TGCGCCAGCAGCCAAATGGGATGGGAGACCCAGTACTTC; CDR3: CASSQMGWETQYF
D: TRBD1; V: TRBV7-8; size: many; length: 16; J: TRBJ2-1; DNA: TGTGCCAGCAGCTTACAAGGGACAGGGGGTAACAATGAGCAGTTCTTC; CDR3: CASSLQGTGGNNEQFF
D: NA; V: TRBV7-9; size: few; length: 12; J: TRBJ1-1; DNA: TGTGCCAGCAGCTTAAAGAACACTGAAGCTTTCTTT; CDR3: CASSLKNTEAFF
D: NA; V: TRBV4-3; size: NA; length: 15; J: TRBJ1-5; DNA: TGCGCCAGCAGCCAAGAATGGCATAGCAATCAGCCCCAGCATTTT; CDR3: CASSQEWHSNQPQHF
D: TRBD1; V: TRBV4-2; size: few; length: 16; J: TRBJ2-7; DNA: TGTGCCAGCAGCCAGGGGGGACAGGGAGGCCCCTACGAGCAGTACTTC; CDR3: CASSQGGQGGPYEQYF
D: TRBD1; V: TRBV15; size: few; length: 16; J: TRBJ2-1; DNA: TGTGCCACCAGCAGCTGGAGGACAGGGGATTACAATGAGCAGTTCTTC; CDR3: CATSSWRTGDYNEQFF
D: TRBD2; V: TRBV4-3; size: few; length: 16; J: TRBJ2-5; DNA: TGCGCCAGCAGCCAAGAGGACTCGCGGGGGATAGAGACCCAGTACTTC; CDR3: CASSQEDSRGIETQYF
D: NA; V: TRBV27; size: NA; length: 14; J: TRBJ2-1; DNA: TGTGCCAGCAGACTAGCTGGGGCTTACGATGAGCAGTTCTTC; CDR3: CASRLAGAYDEQFF
D: TRBD2; V: TRBV2; size: few; length: 15; J: TRBJ2-5; DNA: TGTGCCAGCAGTGATACCCTAGCGGGTCAAGAGACCCAGTACTTC; CDR3: CASSDTLAGQETQYF
D: TRBD2; V: TRBV4-3; size: NA; length: 18; J: TRBJ2-5; DNA: TGCGCCAGCAGCCAACTCCTGGCGGGGCTAGCGGGGGAAGAGACCCAGTACTTC; CDR3: CASSQLLAGLAGEETQYF
D: NA; V: TRBV6-5; size: many; length: 13; J: TRBJ1-1; DNA: TGTGCCAGCAGGCAGGGGTTTGCCACTGAAGCTTTCTTT; CDR3: CASRQGFATEAFF
D: NA; V: TRBV4-2; size: few; length: 14; J: TRBJ1-2; DNA: TGTGCCAGCAGCTATGAAAGGATAGGCTATGGCTACACCTTC; CDR3: CASSYERIGYGYTF
D: TRBD2; V: TRBV2; size: NA; length: 14; J: TRBJ2-1; DNA: TGTGCCAGCCCGCGGGGGACTACCGGGTATGAGCAGTTCTTC; CDR3: CASPRGTTGYEQFF
D: NA; V: TRBV4-1; size: few; length: 16; J: TRBJ2-1; DNA: TGCGCCAGCAGCCAACCCCCGCTGGGGGATTACAATGAGCAGTTCTTC; CDR3: CASSQPPLGDYNEQFF